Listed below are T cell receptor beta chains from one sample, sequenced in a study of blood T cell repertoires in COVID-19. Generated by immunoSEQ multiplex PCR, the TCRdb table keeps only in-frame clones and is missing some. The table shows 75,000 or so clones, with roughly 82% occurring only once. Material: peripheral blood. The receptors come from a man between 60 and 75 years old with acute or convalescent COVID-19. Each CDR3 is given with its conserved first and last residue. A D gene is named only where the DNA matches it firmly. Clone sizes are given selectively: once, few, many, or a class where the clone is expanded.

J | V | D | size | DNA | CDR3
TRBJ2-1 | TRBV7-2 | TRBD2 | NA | TGTGCCAGCAGCTCACTCGGTCTAGCGGCCAACAATGAGCAGTTCTTC | CASSSLGLAANNEQFF
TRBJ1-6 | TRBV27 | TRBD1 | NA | TGTGCCAGCAGCTCTGATCCGACAGGGCAATCACCCCTCCACTTT | CASSSDPTGQSPLHF
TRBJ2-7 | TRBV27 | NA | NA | TGTGCCAGTAAGCCCTGGGTAGCTGACGAGCAGTACTTC | CASKPWVADEQYF
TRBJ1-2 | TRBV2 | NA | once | TGTGCCAGCACCCCCGGGGTTCCAGGCGGCTTTGGTGGCTACACCTTC | CASTPGVPGGFGGYTF
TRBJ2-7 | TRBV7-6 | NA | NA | TGTGCCAGCCGAGCAATGGGAGTGGGCGAGCAGTACTTC | CASRAMGVGEQYF
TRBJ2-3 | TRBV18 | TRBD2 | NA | TGTGCCAGCTCACTCCATGCCACTCTAGCGGGAGTGGTAGATACGCAGTATTTT | CASSLHATLAGVVDTQYF
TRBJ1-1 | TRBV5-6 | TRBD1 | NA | TGTGCCAGCAGCAGAACAGGGGCCACGACACAAAGTGAAGCTTTCTTT | CASSRTGATTQSEAFF
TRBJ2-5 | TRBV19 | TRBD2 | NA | TGTGCCAGTAGTTCCAGCCGGGAGGCAACTGCGGGGACCCAGTACTTC | CASSSSREATAGTQYF
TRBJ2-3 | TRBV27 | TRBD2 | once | TGTGCCAGCTGGTCCCCCTTTAGCGGGGGGCGAGATACGCAGTATTTT | CASWSPFSGGRDTQYF
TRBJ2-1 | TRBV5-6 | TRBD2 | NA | TGTGCCAGCAGCTCCCGGGACTACTTCGGCTCCTACAATGAGCAGTTCTTC | CASSSRDYFGSYNEQFF
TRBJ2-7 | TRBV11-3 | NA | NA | TGTGCCAGCAGCTCCGACAGGTACTCCTACGAGCAGTACTTC | CASSSDRYSYEQYF
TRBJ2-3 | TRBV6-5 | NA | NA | TGTGCCAGCACACACACCTTCATTATCACAGATACGCAGTATTTT | CASTHTFIITDTQYF
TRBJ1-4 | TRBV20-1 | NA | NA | TGCAGTGCTAGTAAGGGGGACGGTAATGAAAAACTGTTTTTT | CSASKGDGNEKLFF
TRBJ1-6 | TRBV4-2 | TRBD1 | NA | TGTGCCAGCAGCCCGGGACAGGGAAATAATTCACCCCTCCACTTT | CASSPGQGNNSPLHF
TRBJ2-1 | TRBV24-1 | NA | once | TGTGCCACCAGTGACTCTGGTCACCTCGGGGAGTTCTTC | CATSDSGHLGEFF
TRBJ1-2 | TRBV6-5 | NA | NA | TGTGCCAGCAGTAGTACAGGGTTGGATGGCTACACCTTC | CASSSTGLDGYTF
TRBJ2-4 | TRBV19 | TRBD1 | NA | TGTGCCAGTAAAACCGGGACAGGGGAAGTTCAGTACTTC | CASKTGTGEVQYF
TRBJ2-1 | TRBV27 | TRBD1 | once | TGTGCCAGCAGTCGGGCCGGGACAGGGGTGGACAATGAGCAGTTCTTC | CASSRAGTGVDNEQFF
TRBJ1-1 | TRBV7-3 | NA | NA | TGTGCCAGCAGCCAACATATGAACACTGAAGCTTTCTTT | CASSQHMNTEAFF
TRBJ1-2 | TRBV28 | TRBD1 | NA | TGTGCCAGCAGGGGGACAGGGAGGGATGGCTACACCTTC | CASRGTGRDGYTF
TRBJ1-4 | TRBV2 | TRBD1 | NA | TGTGCCAGCACCCTATATGGGACAGGGATTTTATCTAATGAAAAACTGTTTTTT | CASTLYGTGILSNEKLFF
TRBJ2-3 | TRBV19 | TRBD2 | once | TGTGCCAGTAGGATAGCGGGAGATACGCAGTATTTT | CASRIAGDTQYF
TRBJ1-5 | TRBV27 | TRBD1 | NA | TGTGCCAGCGGGCAGGGGGCGATTCAGCCCCAGCATTTT | CASGQGAIQPQHF
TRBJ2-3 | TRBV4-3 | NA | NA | TGCGCCAGCAGCCAAGGGGCTGGACAGAGGAGCACAGATACGCAGTATTTT | CASSQGAGQRSTDTQYF
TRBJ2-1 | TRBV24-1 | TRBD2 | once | TGTGCCACCAGCCTCCCAGGGGCTAGCGGGTACAATGAGCAGTTCTTC | CATSLPGASGYNEQFF
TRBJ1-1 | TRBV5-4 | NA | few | TGTGCCAGCAGTAAATGGGGAGTAAATGAAGCTTTCTTT | CASSKWGVNEAFF
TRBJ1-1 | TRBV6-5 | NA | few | TGTGCCAGCAGACGGGACACTTACACTGAAGCTTTCTTT | CASRRDTYTEAFF
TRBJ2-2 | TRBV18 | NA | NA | TGTGCCAGCTCACCACCGCAGGTCACCGGGGAGCTGTTTTTT | CASSPPQVTGELFF
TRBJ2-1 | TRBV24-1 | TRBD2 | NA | TGTGCCACCAGTAAAGCGGGGGGGAGGTACAATGAGCAGTTCTTC | CATSKAGGRYNEQFF
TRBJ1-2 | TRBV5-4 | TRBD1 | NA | TGTGCCAGCAGAAGTACTACGGGACAGGGGCCCTATGGCTACACCTTC | CASRSTTGQGPYGYTF
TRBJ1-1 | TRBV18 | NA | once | TGTGCCAGCTCAACAGGAGAGGGGGTAAACACTGAAGCTTTCTTT | CASSTGEGVNTEAFF
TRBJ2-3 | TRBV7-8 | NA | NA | TGTGCCAGCAGCCCCGGGACTCATGGGATATCAGATACGCAGTATTTT | CASSPGTHGISDTQYF
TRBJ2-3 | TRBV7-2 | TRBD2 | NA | TGTGCCAGCAGCTCCGAAGGGACTAGCGGGAAAGCAGATACGCAGTATTTT | CASSSEGTSGKADTQYF
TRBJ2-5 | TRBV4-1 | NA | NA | TGCGCCAGCAGCCAATTGACAGGGAGGGAGACCCAGTACTTC | CASSQLTGRETQYF
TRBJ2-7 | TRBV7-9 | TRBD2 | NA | TGTGCCAGCAGCGCAAGCGGGGGGGGCTCCTACGAGCAGTACTTC | CASSASGGGSYEQYF
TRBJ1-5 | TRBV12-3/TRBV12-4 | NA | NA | TGTGCCAGCAGTTTCAGTGGCAATCAGCCCCAGCATTTT | CASSFSGNQPQHF